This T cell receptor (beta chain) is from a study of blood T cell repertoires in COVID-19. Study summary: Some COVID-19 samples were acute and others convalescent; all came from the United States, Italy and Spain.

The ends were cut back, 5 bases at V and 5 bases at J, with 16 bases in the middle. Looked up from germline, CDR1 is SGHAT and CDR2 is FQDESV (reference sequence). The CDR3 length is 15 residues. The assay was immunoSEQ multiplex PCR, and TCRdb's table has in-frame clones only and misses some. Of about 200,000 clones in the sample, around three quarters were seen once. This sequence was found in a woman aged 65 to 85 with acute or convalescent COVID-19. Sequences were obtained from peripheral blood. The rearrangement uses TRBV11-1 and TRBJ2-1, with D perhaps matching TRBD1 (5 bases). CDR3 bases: TGTGCCAGCAGCCGCAGGGTGATTCAACACAATGAGCAGTTCTTC. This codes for CASSRRVIQHNEQFF.